What follows is one T cell receptor beta chain and its context. Its antigen remains unidentified. This specimen belongs to a study of cytotoxic CD8 clonotypes in ibrutinib-treated CLL. About the research overall: Overall, approximately 25 responses were partial and 2 complete; following median about 70 months, roughly 14 patients stayed remitted and about twelve progressed.

The assay was immunoSEQ multiplex PCR, and TCRdb's table has in-frame clones only and misses some. This table has over 150,000 clones, about 72% appearing once. Germline CDR1 LNHDA, CDR2 SQIVND (reference sequence). The CDR3 sequence is 15 residues long. Trimming removed 2 bases at V and 1 base at J, with 9 bases between. Study findings and constraints: Clonotypes that were public were uncommon, and they contracted or stayed stable on treatment.

The clonotype originates from a human donor with chronic lymphocytic leukemia. The chain recombines TRBV19 with TRBJ2-1; D is perhaps TRBD1 (6 bases). This material consisted of PBMCs, taken after 24 months of ibrutinib treatment. CDR3: CASSIQGLSYNEQFF. In nucleotides, the CDR3 is TGTGCCAGTAGTATACAGGGGCTATCCTACAATGAGCAGTTCTTC.